This entry concerns a single TCR beta chain. Its antigen target is currently unknown. Base qualities are not recorded, but no much larger clone differs from it by a single base. This sample stems from a study of blood T cell repertoires in COVID-19 (TCRdb year 2020). The study in broad terms: The collaborator samples originated in the United States, Italy and Spain and spanned the acute and convalescent phases of COVID-19. The repertoires were made available in a free public database intended to serve as a resource for research on the immune response to SARS-CoV-2. Nearly every sample came with metadata listing a de-identified subject ID, COVID-19 status, age in years and sex. The samples were drawn from two sources: the first 160 participants of the ongoing ImmuneRACE study, and 950 to 1,500 subjects contributed by 6 global collaborators. The material from the prospective study consisted of cDNA or gDNA derived from T cells, B-cell-depleted T cells, or PBMCs. Subjects who had been exposed to COVID-19, were actively infected with it, or had recovered from it provided the deeply sampled blood TCRbeta repertoires that made up the dataset. Where HLA class I and class II types were available, the types were taken from metadata supplied by the sample provider, not from assay-based typing. Beyond this particular receptor, the publication reports: Clinical and demographic metadata were provided uncurated, with the amount varying by source and participant.

The CDR3 goes from the cysteine to the phenylalanine over 14 residues. The entry retains the CDR3 DNA only, 42 bases that are in frame from base 1. The germline V gene provides CDR1 SGHRS and CDR2 YFSETQ. Ends trimmed: V by 5 bases, J by 9 bases; bases unmatched to a gene: 8. The immunoSEQ Assay, a bias-controlled multiplex PCR, was used to amplify TCRbeta CDR3 regions from genomic DNA. Processing in the source paper ran as follows. Nucleated cell counts per sample were estimated from amplification of reference gene primers within the assay. To quantify the absolute abundance of each unique TCRbeta CDR3 rearrangement, sequence reads were collapsed and filtered. For each sample, productive Simpson clonality was calculated as the square root of Simpson's diversity index across productive rearrangements. TCRdb provides this immuneACCESS table in a form limited to in-frame rearrangements. Some clones are lacking; in checked studies, under half of them reflect an unresolved V gene, and why the rest are absent is not known. V, J and clone size reflect that table, while D and trimming were determined from the DNA. Here the sample has some 61,000 clones; 70% to 90% occur a single time. 1.5% to 2% of the sample is held by the ten biggest clonotypes.

Collaborating institutions collected whole blood in K2EDTA tubes following their own protocols. Collaborator samples were shipped for TCRbeta analysis as frozen whole blood, isolated PBMCs, or DNA extracted from either sample type. The chain was built from TRBV5-1 and TRBJ1-1; 12 middle bases align to TRBD1. This TCR came from a man in his sixties with acute or convalescent COVID-19. Source material: peripheral blood. In nucleotide form, the sequence is TGCGCCAGCAGTTCCGGGACAGGGGGCATCCAAGCTTTCTTT. It is translated as CASSSGTGGIQAFF.